This TCR beta chain was identified in a study of shared clonotypes between healthy human individuals. Study observations and caveats: Larger estimated richness was generally recorded for naive subsets relative to memory subsets.

CD45RO+ cells and CCR7-negative CD45RA+ TemRA cells were combined as CD8 memory. Trimming removed 3 bases from V and 0 bases from J, with 11 bases in between. CDR1 and CDR2 from the germline V gene are SNHLY and FYNNEI. This CDR3 spans 15 amino acids. The material for each subset, its genomic DNA, was split evenly across several immunoSEQ plates. Clones were read by immunoSEQ multiplex PCR, and TCRdb kept only the in-frame ones, dropping some. The data contain 300,000 to 400,000 clones, around 87% of them singletons. As for this clone: Its antigen is not identified.

The chain couples TRBV2 to TRBJ1-1; D might be TRBD1 (6 bases). The TCR sequence derives from a man aged 18 to 30 in good health. Input material: memory CD8+ T cells sorted from blood. Subset: CD45RO+ cells pooled with CCR7-negative TemRA cells. The CDR3: CASSEGGGMNTEAFF. CDR3 bases: TGTGCCAGCAGTGAGGGGGGCGGAATGAACACTGAAGCTTTCTTT.